The present TCR beta chain was sequenced within a study of Graves' ophthalmopathy and Graves' hyperthyroidism. This clonotype has only a few counts. It may be a read error: a sequence one base away is much more abundant. This CDR3 comprises 14 residues. With 6 bases clipped from V and 5 bases from J, the junction kept 9 bases outside the gene matches. CDR1 SNHLY and CDR2 FYNNEI come from the germline V gene. Amplifying from RNA transcripts, the study obtained TCR beta CDR3 regions. Second-round multiplex PCR came after first-round RT-PCR with HTBI primers. TCRdb independently ran MiXCR on the multiplex PCR reads; one entry per CDR3 protein. The sample has a few hundred thousand distinct CDR3 sequences, approximately 17% seen once. Physicians reached a diagnosis by relying on clinical symptoms, serum thyroxine, TRAb, thyroid ultrasound and orbital computed tomography. PBMCs were density-gradient isolated from about 9.6 ml fresh blood.

The chain combines TRBV2 with TRBJ1-1, with 7 bases aligning to TRBD1. The sample comprised peripheral blood. The sequence derives from an adult woman with stable Graves' hyperthyroidism. The CDR3 region is CASRPTDRVTEAFF. The CDR3 region has the DNA TGTGCCAGCAGGCCAACTGACAGGGTTACTGAAGCTTTCTTT.